Sequencing of this TCR beta chain was carried out in a study of post-analysis software for immune sequencing data. Across the whole study: As for disease course, relapsing-remitting, secondary progressive and progressive-relapsing multiple sclerosis were all included.

Unique molecular identifiers featured in each of the TCR beta cDNA libraries. cDNA molecules numbering approximately 500,000 came from around 1 to 10 million T cells. TCRdb passed the PCR reads through MiXCR, listing each CDR3 protein once. The table has hundreds of thousands of distinct CDR3 sequences, around 60% seen once; the top ten hold over 9%. Points on this clonotype: Its antigen is unknown.

The germline V gene has CDR1 LGHNA and CDR2 YNFKEQ. The V and J ends lost 4 bases and 3 bases, in that order; junction bases with no gene match: 3. The CDR3 loop spans 15 amino acids. Study results and limitations: TRBV5-6, TRBV5-1 and TRBV20-1 belonged to a set of a handful of TRBV segments that were more frequent in patients than controls. When the samples were clustered directly with F measure, those that had been prepared in the same batch showed strong co-clustering.

The chain is built from TRBV4-2 and TRBJ2-2; TRBD2 aligns across 9 bases. The sequenced sample consisted of blood. This sequence originates from a girl aged 2-10 years with multiple sclerosis. The CDR3 region has the DNA TGTGCCAGCAGCCCGCGGGGGGGCTACACCGGGGAGCTGTTTTTT. Protein: CASSPRGGYTGELFF.